This T cell receptor beta chain appears in the sequencing data of a study of identical twins. Study-level points and caveats: Cord blood beta clonotypes present at high abundance carried fewer insertions; no such pattern appeared in memory repertoires. Twin pairs' shared out-of-frame alpha sequences were enriched in low generation probability.

TCRdb called the 5' RACE reads again in MiXCR, with one record for every CDR3 protein. The sample holds about 900,000 distinct CDR3 sequences, approximately 13% seen once. CDR1 and CDR2 from the germline V gene are MDHEN and SYDVKM. Trimming removed 5 bases from V and 5 bases from J; junction bases left unmatched: 15. The CDR3 contains 17 residues. For this clonotype: The antigen remains undetermined.

This same sample was also taken into another study, of yellow fever vaccine responses in identical twins.

This chain connects TRBV28 to TRBJ2-1; 7 bases fit TRBD2. This TCR was sampled from a woman aged 18 to 35 in good health. The sample was PBMCs. DNA for the CDR3: TGTGCCAGCAGTAATCCCCGAGCGGGACCACCTAACAATGAGCAGTTCTTC. Translation gives CASSNPRAGPPNNEQFF.